The 9 T cell receptor beta chains reported below all come from one sample, sequenced in a study of T cells in Graves' hyperthyroidism and ophthalmopathy (dated by TCRdb to about 2019). Receptor amplification or capture employed multiplex PCR. For sequencing, an Illumina HiSeq 2000 was employed. Amplification of TCR beta CDR3 regions was carried out from RNA transcripts. A first-round RT-PCR of the TCR CDR3 used the HTBI primer set with the Qiagen OneStep RT-PCR kit. In TCRdb, the public reads were trimmed at Q25 with fastp and aligned with MiXCR, with productive beta chains retained. CDR3 protein sequences are deduplicated, and each keeps its most common genes and DNA. The sample table records more than 500,000 distinct CDR3 sequences; 15% to 20% of these occur just once. The ten largest account for less than 4.5% of the sample. The sequencing input was blood. These receptors all come from a woman aged 25 to 39 with Graves' hyperthyroidism.

This chain joins TRBV28 and TRBJ1-1, with 7 nucleotides matching TRBD1. V shed 6 bases, J shed 1 base, and the junction held 5 bases outside the gene matches. CDR1 MDHEN and CDR2 SYDVKM come from the germline V gene. The CDR3 sequence is 14 residues long. CDR3 amino acids: CASRGQATNTEAFF. CDR3 DNA sequence: TGTGCCAGCAGAGGACAGGCGACGAACACTGAAGCTTTCTTT.

The chain couples TRBV19 to TRBJ1-2; D is unresolved. CDR3 size: 12 residues. Germline-derived CDR1 and CDR2 are LNHDA and SQIVND (reference sequence). Trimming took 0 bases from V and 4 from J, leaving 3 bases between them. This CDR3 is CASSIDSYGYTF. CDR3 bases: TGTGCCAGTAGTATAGACAGCTATGGCTACACCTTC. The variable domain in full, completed from reference TRBV19 and TRBJ1-2, reads DGGITQSPKYLFRKEGQNVTLSCEQNLNHDAMYWYRQDPGQGLRLIYYSQIVNDFQKGDIAEGYSVSREKKESFPLTVTSAQKNPTAFYLCASSIDSYGYTFGSGTRLTVV.

This clonotype was picked up a small number of times. V and J are TRBV13 and TRBJ1-2; the D gene is possibly TRBD1 (6 bases). Trimming left V 4 bases short and J 3 bases short, with 21 bases between. Germline assignment: CDR1 PRHDT and CDR2 FYEKMQ (reference sequence). The CDR3 is 17 residues long. As DNA, the CDR3 is TGTGCCAGCAGCTCCCCGGGACAAAATGAACCCTACTATGGCTACACCTTC. Translating it yields CASSSPGQNEPYYGYTF.

This clonotype has ten or more counts. The rearrangement uses TRBV12-5 and TRBJ2-3; 8 nucleotides match TRBD2. From germline, CDR1 is LGHNT and CDR2 FRNRAP. The CDR3 covers 14 residues. Trimming cost V 5 bases and J 5 bases; bases outside gene matches: 6. Here the CDR3 reads CASGPGGHRDTQYF. The DNA of the CDR3 is TGTGCTAGTGGTCCGGGGGGGCATAGAGATACGCAGTATTTT.

There are many counts of this clonotype. This chain uses TRBV11-3 with TRBJ2-3; no definite D call. Germline CDR1 reads SGHNT; CDR2 reads YENEEA. V dropped 2 bases and J dropped 12 bases, with 12 bases sitting between them. The CDR3 runs 12 residues. The CDR3 nucleotides read TGTGCCAGCAGCTTAATGGAAGCCACCCAGTATTTT. Encoded protein: CASSLMEATQYF.

This clonotype was seen only a few times. The chain joins TRBV19 to TRBJ1-1; no firm D call. CDR1 and CDR2 (germline): LNHDA, SQIVND (reference sequence). This CDR3 spans 13 amino acids. Trimming shortened V by 6 bases and J by 5 bases, and 13 bases separated the two germline ends. In nucleotides, the CDR3 is TGTGCCAGTAGAAACAGCGGAGGAACTGAAGCTTTCTTT. Protein sequence: CASRNSGGTEAFF.

The V call is TRBV6-2 or TRBV6-3, the J call TRBJ2-7; TRBD1 might be the D (5 bases). Per germline, CDR1 MNHEY and CDR2 SVGEGT. The CDR3 has 14 amino acids. The ends were cut back, 0 bases at V and 4 bases at J, with 10 bases in the middle. In nucleotides, the CDR3 is TGTGCCAGCAGTTACTCAGGGGAAGGTTACGAGCAGTACTTC. Protein product: CASSYSGEGYEQYF.

This clonotype was detected many times. This chain uses TRBV28 with TRBJ1-2, with 7 nucleotides matching TRBD1. V lost 2 bases, J lost 7 bases, and 10 bases stayed unmatched. This CDR3 contains 15 residues. Germline values: CDR1 MDHEN, CDR2 SYDVKM. In DNA, the CDR3 is TGTGCCAGCAGTTTAGACGACAGGGAATTCGGTGGCTACACCTTC. It yields the protein CASSLDDREFGGYTF.

This clonotype was counted at least ten times. The J gene is TRBJ2-2, the V gene TRBV20-1, with D possibly TRBD1 on 6 matching bases. Germline V gene lookup returns CDR1 DFQATT and CDR2 SNEGSKA (reference sequence). The germline V and J ends were trimmed by 1 base and 1 base, with 10 bases remaining between them. This CDR3 is 15 amino acids long. This chain's CDR3 is CSARAGVRNTGELFF. The CDR3 nucleotides are TGCAGTGCTAGAGCAGGGGTTCGGAACACCGGGGAGCTGTTTTTT.